Presented here are 3 T cell receptor beta chains from one specimen sequenced in a study of monozygotic twins with inflammatory bowel disease. TCRdb reworked the 5' RACE reads into one entry per CDR3 protein, no DNA. The table lists 150,000 to 200,000 distinct CDR3 sequences. The sequenced sample consisted of blood. The receptors shown here come from a human donor with ulcerative colitis or Crohn's disease, or a healthy co-twin of an affected twin (not recorded which).

The V call is TRBV20-1, the J call TRBJ2-1. The germline gives CDR1 DFQATT, CDR2 SNEGSKA (reference sequence). The CDR3 spans 11 residues. The CDR3 spells CSAPKLNEQFF.

The chain recombines TRBV6-2 or TRBV6-3 with TRBJ1-5. The germline CDR1 and CDR2 sequences are MNHEY and SVGEGT. The CDR3 length is 12 residues. The CDR3 here is CASRSGTQPQHF.

The genes are TRBV11-1 and TRBJ2-7; checking the TCRdb D call of TRBD2 is not possible without DNA. The CDR3 totals 15 residues. CDR1 and CDR2 (germline): SGHAT, FQDESV (reference sequence). The CDR3 sequence is CASSLFPSGSYEQYF.